This TCR beta chain was identified in a study of OX40 agonist ivuxolimab in advanced cancers. Across the study: Ivuxolimab, an agonistic anti-OX40 (CD134) antibody, was given to patients.

Method: immunoSEQ multiplex PCR; TCRdb's copy keeps in-frame clones and lacks some. The repertoire includes roughly 60,000 clones, around 88% of them detected once, and about 2.4% sits in the top ten. This CDR3 comprises 17 residues. Trimming shortened V by 5 bases and J by 4 bases, and 20 bases separated the two germline ends. CDR1 is SEHNR and CDR2 is FQNEAQ in the germline V gene (reference sequence). V usage is TRBV7-9 and J usage is TRBJ2-2; D may be TRBD2 (6 bases). This sample comprised CD4+ or CD8+ T cells sorted from blood, obtained in a trial of the OX40 agonist ivuxolimab. This TCR derives from an adult with an advanced solid tumor such as melanoma, head and neck, liver or kidney cancer. CDR3 DNA sequence: TGTGCCAGCAGCCCTCGACTGGGGGGTTTTGGCACCGGGGAGCTGTTTTTT. Translation: CASSPRLGGFGTGELFF.